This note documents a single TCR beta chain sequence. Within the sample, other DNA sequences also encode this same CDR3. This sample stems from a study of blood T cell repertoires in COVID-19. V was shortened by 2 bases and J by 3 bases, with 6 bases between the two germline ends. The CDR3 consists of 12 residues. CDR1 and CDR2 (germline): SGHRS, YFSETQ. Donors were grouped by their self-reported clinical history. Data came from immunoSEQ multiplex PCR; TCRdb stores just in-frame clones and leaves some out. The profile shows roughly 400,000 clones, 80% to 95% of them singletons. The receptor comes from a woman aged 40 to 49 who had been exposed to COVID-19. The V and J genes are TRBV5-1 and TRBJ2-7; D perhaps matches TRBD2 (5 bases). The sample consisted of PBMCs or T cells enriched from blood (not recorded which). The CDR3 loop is CASSFTSYEQYF. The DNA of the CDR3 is TGCGCCAGCAGCTTTACTAGCTACGAGCAGTACTTC.